The next 6 T cell receptor beta chains were all read from a single sample in a study of blood T cell repertoires in COVID-19. Produced via immunoSEQ multiplex PCR; TCRdb's table is partial and in-frame only. The data contain approximately 150,000 clones, 84% of them singletons. The specimen was peripheral blood. The source of these receptors is a woman aged 80 or older with COVID-19, enrolled during active disease.

The rearrangement joins TRBV9 to TRBJ2-1; TRBD2 matches 7 bases. CDR1 is SGDLS and CDR2 is YYNGEE in the germline V gene. The V and J ends lost 2 bases and 8 bases, in that order; junction bases with no gene match: 13. This CDR3 contains 16 residues. DNA for the CDR3: TGTGCCAGCAGCGTTCCGAGACTAGCCGTGATCGATGAGCAGTTCTTC. As protein: CASSVPRLAVIDEQFF.

J is TRBJ1-6 and V is TRBV2; the match to TRBD1 covers 7 bases. This CDR3 has 18 amino acids. Trimming removed 0 bases from V and 1 base from J; junction bases left unmatched: 6. Germline V gene lookup returns CDR1 SNHLY and CDR2 FYNNEI. The CDR3 DNA sequence: TGTGCCAGCAGTGAAGCGGACAGGTGGGGTTCCTATAATTCACCCCTCCACTTT. Its protein is CASSEADRWGSYNSPLHF. Full variable domain (remainder filled in from reference TRBV2 and TRBJ1-6): EPEVTQTPSHQVTQMGQEVILRCVPISNHLYFYWYRQILGQKVEFLVSFYNNEISEKSEIFDDQFSVERPDGSNFTLKIRSTKLEDSAMYFCASSEADRWGSYNSPLHFGNGTRLTVT.

The chain uses TRBV7-3 and TRBJ2-2; TRBD1 aligns across 9 bases. The V gene end was trimmed by 5 bases and the J gene end by 6 bases; junction bases not matched to a gene: 7. The germline V gene encodes CDR1 SGHTA and CDR2 FQGTGA. There are 15 residues in the CDR3. CDR3 region: CASSTDRGGAGELFF. CDR3 nucleotides: TGTGCCAGCAGCACGGACAGGGGAGGGGCCGGGGAGCTGTTTTTT.

About this clone: Germline and junction disagree at one end, which may indicate a read error. The rearrangement joins TRBV7-6 to TRBJ2-3; 7 bases are a match to TRBD2. Germline V gene lookup returns CDR1 SGHVS and CDR2 FNYEAQ. This CDR3 has 16 amino acids. The CDR3 here is CASRLAVGGFADTQYF. The CDR3, as DNA: TGTGCCAGCAGGTTAGCCGTCGGGGGGTTCGCAGATACGCAGTATTTT.

This clone was counted once. This sequence joins TRBV5-1 and TRBJ1-6; TRBD1 agrees at 9 bases. The trim removed 4 bases at V and 9 bases at J, leaving 11 bases unmatched. The CDR3 is 16 residues long. CDR1 and CDR2 from the germline V gene are SGHRS and YFSETQ. Here the CDR3 reads CASSVVSRTGVSPLHF. The CDR3 nucleotides are TGCGCCAGCAGCGTGGTGTCAAGGACAGGGGTTTCACCCCTCCACTTT.

This chain connects TRBV5-1 to TRBJ1-4, with D unclear. The CDR3 has 15 amino acids. Germline-derived CDR1 and CDR2 are SGHRS and YFSETQ. The ends were cut back, 0 bases at V and 3 bases at J, with 9 bases in the middle. CDR3 sequence: CASSLVGVSNEKLFF. Written as DNA, the CDR3 is TGCGCCAGCAGCTTGGTCGGGGTATCTAATGAAAAACTGTTTTTT.